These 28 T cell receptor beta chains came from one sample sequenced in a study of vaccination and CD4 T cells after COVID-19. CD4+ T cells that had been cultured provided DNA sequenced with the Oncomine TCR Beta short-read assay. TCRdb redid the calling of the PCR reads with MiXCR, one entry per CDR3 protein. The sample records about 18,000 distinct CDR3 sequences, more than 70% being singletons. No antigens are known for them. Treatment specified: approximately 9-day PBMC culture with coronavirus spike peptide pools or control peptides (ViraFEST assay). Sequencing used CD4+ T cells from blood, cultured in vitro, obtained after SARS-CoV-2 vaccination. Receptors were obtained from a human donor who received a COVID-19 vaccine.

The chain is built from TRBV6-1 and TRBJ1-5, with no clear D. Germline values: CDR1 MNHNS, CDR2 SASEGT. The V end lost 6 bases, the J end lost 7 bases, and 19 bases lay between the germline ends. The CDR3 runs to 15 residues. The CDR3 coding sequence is TGTGCCAGCAGACGATCAGGAACCTTGGGGCAGCCCCAGCATTTT. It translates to CASRRSGTLGQPQHF.

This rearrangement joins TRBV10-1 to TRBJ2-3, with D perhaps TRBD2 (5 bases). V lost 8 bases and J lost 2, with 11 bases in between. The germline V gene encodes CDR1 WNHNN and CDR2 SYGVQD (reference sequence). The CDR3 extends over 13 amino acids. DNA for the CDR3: TGCGCCAGCGGACGGGGTTCCACAGATACGCAGTATTTT. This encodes CASGRGSTDTQYF.

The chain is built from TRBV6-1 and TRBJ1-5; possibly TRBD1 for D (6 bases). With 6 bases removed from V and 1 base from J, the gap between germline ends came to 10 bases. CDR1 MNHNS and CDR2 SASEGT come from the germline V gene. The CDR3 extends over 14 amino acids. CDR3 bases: TGTGCCAGCAGGTATACAGGGAGCAATCAGCCCCAGCATTTT. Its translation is CASRYTGSNQPQHF.

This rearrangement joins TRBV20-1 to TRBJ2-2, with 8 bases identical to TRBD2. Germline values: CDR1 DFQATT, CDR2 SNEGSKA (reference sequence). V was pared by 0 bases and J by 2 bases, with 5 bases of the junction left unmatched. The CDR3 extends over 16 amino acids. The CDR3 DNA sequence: TGCAGTGCTAGAGATTGGCGGGGGGCCAACACCGGGGAGCTGTTTTTT. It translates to CSARDWRGANTGELFF.

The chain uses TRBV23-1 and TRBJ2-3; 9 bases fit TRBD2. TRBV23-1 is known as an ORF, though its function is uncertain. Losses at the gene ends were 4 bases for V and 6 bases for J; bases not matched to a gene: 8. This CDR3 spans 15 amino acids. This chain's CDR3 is CASSRGGGALDTQYF. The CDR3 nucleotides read TGCGCCAGCAGTCGGGGCGGGGGGGCCTTGGATACGCAGTATTTT.

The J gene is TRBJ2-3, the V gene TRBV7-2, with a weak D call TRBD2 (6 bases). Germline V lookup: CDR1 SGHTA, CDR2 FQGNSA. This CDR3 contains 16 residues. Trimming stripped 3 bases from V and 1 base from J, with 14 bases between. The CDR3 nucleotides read TGTGCCAGCAGCTTTGGCAGGCGGGGTGGCACAGATACGCAGTATTTT. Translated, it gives CASSFGRRGGTDTQYF.

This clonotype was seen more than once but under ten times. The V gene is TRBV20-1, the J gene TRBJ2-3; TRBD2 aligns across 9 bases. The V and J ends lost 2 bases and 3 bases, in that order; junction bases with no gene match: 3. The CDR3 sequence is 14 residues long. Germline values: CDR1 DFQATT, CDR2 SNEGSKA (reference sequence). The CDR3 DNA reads TGCAGTGCTAGAAAGCGGGGGGTTACAGATACGCAGTATTTT. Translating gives CSARKRGVTDTQYF.

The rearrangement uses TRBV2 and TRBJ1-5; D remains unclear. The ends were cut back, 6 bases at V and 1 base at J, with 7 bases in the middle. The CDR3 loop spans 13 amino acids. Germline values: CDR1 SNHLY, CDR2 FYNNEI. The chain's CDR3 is CASSFPSNQPQHF. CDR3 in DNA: TGTGCCAGCAGCTTCCCGAGCAATCAGCCCCAGCATTTT.

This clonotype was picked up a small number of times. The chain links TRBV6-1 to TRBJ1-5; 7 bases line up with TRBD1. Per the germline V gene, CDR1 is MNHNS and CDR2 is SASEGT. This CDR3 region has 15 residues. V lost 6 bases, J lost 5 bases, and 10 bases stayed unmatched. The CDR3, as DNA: TGTGCCAGCAGGAAAGACAGGGTTGGGGATCAGCCCCAGCATTTT. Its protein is CASRKDRVGDQPQHF.

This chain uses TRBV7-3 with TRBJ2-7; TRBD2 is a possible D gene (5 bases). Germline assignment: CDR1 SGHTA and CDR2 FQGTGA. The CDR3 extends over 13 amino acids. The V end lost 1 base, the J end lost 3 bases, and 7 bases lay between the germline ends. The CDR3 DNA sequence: TGTGCCAGCAGCTTAAACCGGGGCTACGAGCAGTACTTC. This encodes CASSLNRGYEQYF.

CDR3 protein: CASSLGDLVKTQYF. Written as DNA, the CDR3 is TGTGCCAGCAGCTTGGGGGACCTGGTTAAGACCCAGTACTTC. J is TRBJ2-5 and V is TRBV7-8; the D call may be TRBD1 or TRBD2 (5 bases each). There are 14 residues in the CDR3. The V gene's germline CDR1 is SGHVS and CDR2 FQNEAQ. The ends were cut back, 3 bases at V and 6 bases at J, with 14 bases in the middle.

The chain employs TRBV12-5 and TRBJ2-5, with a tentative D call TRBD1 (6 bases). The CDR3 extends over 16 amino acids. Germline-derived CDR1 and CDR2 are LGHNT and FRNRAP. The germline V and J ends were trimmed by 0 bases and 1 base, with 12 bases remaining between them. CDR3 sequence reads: CASGLVRGTFQETQYF. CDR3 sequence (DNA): TGTGCTAGTGGTTTGGTAAGGGGGACATTCCAAGAGACCCAGTACTTC.

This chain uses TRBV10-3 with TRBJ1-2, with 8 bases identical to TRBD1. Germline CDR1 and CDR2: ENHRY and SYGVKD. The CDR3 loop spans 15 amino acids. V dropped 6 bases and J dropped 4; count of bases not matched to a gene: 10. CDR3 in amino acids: CAISAPDQGAYGYTF. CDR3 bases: TGTGCCATCAGCGCGCCCGACCAGGGGGCCTATGGCTACACCTTC.

CDR3 bases: TGTGCCAGCAGTCCCCGACAGGGAGAGGGCAATCAGCCCCAGCATTTT. Its protein is CASSPRQGEGNQPQHF. The genes are TRBV27 and TRBJ1-5; 7 bases are a match to TRBD1. Trimming at V came to 5 bases and at J to 2 bases, leaving 9 bases not matched to a gene. The germline gives CDR1 MNHEY, CDR2 SMNVEV (reference sequence). The CDR3 loop spans 16 amino acids.

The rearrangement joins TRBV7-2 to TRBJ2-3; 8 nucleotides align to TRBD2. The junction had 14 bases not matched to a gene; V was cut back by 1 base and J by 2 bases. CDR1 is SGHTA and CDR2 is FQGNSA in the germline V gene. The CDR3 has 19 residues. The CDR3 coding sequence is TGTGCCAGCAGCTTAGATGGGGGTTGGAGCGGGGGACCCACAGATACGCAGTATTTT. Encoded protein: CASSLDGGWSGGPTDTQYF.

CDR3 protein: CASRATPETGELFF. DNA of the CDR3: TGTGCCAGCAGAGCCACCCCTGAAACCGGGGAGCTGTTTTTT. V and J are TRBV7-6 and TRBJ2-2; D uncertain. This CDR3 region has 14 residues. Germline V gives CDR1 SGHVS, CDR2 FNYEAQ. The V end lost 6 bases, the J end lost 5 bases, and 13 bases lay between the germline ends. Full variable domain (rest looked up from reference TRBV7-6 and TRBJ2-2): GAGVSQSPRYKVTKRGQDVALRCDPISGHVSLYWYRQALGQGPEFLTYFNYEAQQDKSGLPNDRFSAERPEGSISTLTIQRTEQRDSAMYRCASRATPETGELFFGEGSRLTVL.

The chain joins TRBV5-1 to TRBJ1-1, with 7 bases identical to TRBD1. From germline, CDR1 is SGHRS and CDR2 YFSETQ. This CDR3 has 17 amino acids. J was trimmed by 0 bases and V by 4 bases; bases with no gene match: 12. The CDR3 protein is CASSHSAGGGVNTEAFF. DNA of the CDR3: TGCGCCAGCAGCCATTCAGCAGGGGGGGGGGTGAACACTGAAGCTTTCTTT. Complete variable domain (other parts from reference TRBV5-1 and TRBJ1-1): KAGVTQTPRYLIKTRGQQVTLSCSPISGHRSVSWYQQTPGQGLQFLFEYFSETQRNKGNFPGRFSGRQFSNSRSEMNVSTLELGDSALYLCASSHSAGGGVNTEAFFGQGTRLTVV.

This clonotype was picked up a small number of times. The CDR3 DNA follows: TGTGCCAGCCGTCGGCAGGGGGGAATAGATACGCAGTATTTT. This encodes CASRRQGGIDTQYF. The chain employs TRBV2 and TRBJ2-3; a possible D gene is TRBD1 (7 bases). CDR1 and CDR2 from the germline V gene are SNHLY and FYNNEI. CDR3 size: 14 residues. V dropped 8 bases and J dropped 5 bases, with 17 bases sitting between them.

This chain's CDR3 is CASRRGFGNQPQHF. The CDR3 DNA reads TGTGCCAGCCGAAGGGGGTTCGGAAATCAGCCCCAGCATTTT. The chain couples TRBV7-8 to TRBJ1-5; a weak D match, TRBD1 (6 bases). Looked up from germline, CDR1 is SGHVS and CDR2 is FQNEAQ. CDR3 length: 14 amino acids. Trimming left V 8 bases short and J 4 bases short, with 15 bases between.

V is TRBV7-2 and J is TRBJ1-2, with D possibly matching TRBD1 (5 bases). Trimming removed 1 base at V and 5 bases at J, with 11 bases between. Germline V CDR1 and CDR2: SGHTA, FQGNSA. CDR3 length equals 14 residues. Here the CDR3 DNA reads TGTGCCAGCAGCTTAGATTCGGCAGGGTATGGCTACACCTTC. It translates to CASSLDSAGYGYTF.

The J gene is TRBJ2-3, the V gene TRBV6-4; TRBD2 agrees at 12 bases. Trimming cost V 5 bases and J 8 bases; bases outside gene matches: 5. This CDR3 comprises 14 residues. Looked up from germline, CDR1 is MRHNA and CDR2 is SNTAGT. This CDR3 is CASSRLAGEGTQYF. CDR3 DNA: TGTGCCAGCAGTAGACTAGCGGGGGAAGGTACGCAGTATTTT.

The CDR3 DNA follows: TGCAGTGCCGGACTAGCAGGAACATTCCAAGAGACCCAGTACTTC. Protein: CSAGLAGTFQETQYF. The chain carries TRBV20-1 and TRBJ2-5, with 8 bases fitting TRBD2. Germline V lookup: CDR1 DFQATT, CDR2 SNEGSKA (reference sequence). The CDR3 has 15 amino acids. The ends lost 6 bases at V and 1 base at J; junction bases unmatched: 10.

DNA for the CDR3: TGTGCCAGCAGTGGGGCGAGCGGGGGGGTAGTCAGCACAGATACGCAGTATTTT. This codes for CASSGASGGVVSTDTQYF. J is TRBJ2-3 and V is TRBV2; 10 positions agree with TRBD2. This CDR3 has 18 residues. The V and J ends lost 4 bases and 0 bases, in that order; junction bases with no gene match: 10. Germline CDR1 is SNHLY and CDR2 is FYNNEI.

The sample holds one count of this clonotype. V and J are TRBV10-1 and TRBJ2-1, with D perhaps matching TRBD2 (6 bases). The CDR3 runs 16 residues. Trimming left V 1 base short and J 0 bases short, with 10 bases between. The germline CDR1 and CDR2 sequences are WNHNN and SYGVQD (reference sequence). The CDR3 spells CASSEFKRVSYNEQFF. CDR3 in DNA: TGCGCCAGCAGTGAGTTCAAGCGGGTCTCCTACAATGAGCAGTTCTTC.

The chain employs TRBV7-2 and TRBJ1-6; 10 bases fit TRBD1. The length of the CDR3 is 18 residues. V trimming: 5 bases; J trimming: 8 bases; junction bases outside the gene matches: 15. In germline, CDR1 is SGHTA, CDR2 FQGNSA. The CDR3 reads CASSLTGTGALGDSPLHF. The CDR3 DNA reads TGTGCCAGCAGCCTTACCGGGACAGGGGCCCTCGGGGATTCACCCCTCCACTTT. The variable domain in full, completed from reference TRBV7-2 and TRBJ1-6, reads GAGVSQSPSNKVTEKGKDVELRCDPISGHTALYWYRQSLGQGLEFLIYFQGNSAPDKSGLPSDRFSAERTGGSVSTLTIQRTQQEDSAVYLCASSLTGTGALGDSPLHFGNGTRLTVT.

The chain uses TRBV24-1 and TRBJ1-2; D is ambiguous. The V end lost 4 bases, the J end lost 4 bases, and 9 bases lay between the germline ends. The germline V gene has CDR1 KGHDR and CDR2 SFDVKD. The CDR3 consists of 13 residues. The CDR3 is CATSESGRYGYTF. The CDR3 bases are TGTGCCACCAGTGAGTCCGGTCGCTATGGCTACACCTTC.

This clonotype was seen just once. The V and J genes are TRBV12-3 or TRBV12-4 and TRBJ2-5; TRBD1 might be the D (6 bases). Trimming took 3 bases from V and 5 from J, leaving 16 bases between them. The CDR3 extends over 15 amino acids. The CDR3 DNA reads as TGTGCCAGCAGTTTTCCGGGACACCAGCGGGAGACCCAGTACTTC. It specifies CASSFPGHQRETQYF.

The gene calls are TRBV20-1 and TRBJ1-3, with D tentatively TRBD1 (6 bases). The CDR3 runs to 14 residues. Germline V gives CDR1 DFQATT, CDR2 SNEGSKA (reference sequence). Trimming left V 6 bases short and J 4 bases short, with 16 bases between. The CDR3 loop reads CSAAPGDVGNTIYF. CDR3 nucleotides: TGCAGTGCCGCTCCAGGGGATGTAGGAAACACCATATATTTT.